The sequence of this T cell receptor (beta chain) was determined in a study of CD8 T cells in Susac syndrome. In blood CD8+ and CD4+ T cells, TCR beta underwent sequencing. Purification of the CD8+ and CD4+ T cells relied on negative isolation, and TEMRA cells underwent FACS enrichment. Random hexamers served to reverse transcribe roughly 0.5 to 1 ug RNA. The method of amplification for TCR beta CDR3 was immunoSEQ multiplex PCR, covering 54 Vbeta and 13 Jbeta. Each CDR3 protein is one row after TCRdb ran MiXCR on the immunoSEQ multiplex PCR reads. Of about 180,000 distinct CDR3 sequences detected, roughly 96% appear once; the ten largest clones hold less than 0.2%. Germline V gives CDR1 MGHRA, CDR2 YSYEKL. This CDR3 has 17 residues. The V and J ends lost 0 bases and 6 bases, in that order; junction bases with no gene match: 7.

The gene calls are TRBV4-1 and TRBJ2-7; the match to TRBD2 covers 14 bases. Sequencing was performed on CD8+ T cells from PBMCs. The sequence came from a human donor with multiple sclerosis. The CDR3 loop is CASSQETSGRAGFEQYF. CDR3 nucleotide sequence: TGCGCCAGCAGCCAAGAGACTAGCGGGAGGGCCGGTTTCGAGCAGTACTTC.